This T cell receptor beta chain comes out of a study of CD8 T cells in Susac syndrome. It was with random hexamers that 0.5 to 1 ug RNA was reverse transcribed. An immunoSEQ multiplex PCR amplified TCR beta CDR3 over 54 Vbeta and 13 Jbeta. TCRdb fed the immunoSEQ multiplex PCR reads into MiXCR, producing one record per CDR3 protein. Among almost 450,000 distinct CDR3 sequences listed, around 83% were seen once. The study sequenced TCR beta in blood CD8+ and CD4+ T cells. CDR3 length equals 14 residues. Trimming took off 4 bases at V and 2 bases at J, with 12 bases between the two ends. Germline loops: CDR1 LGHNA, CDR2 YNFKEQ.

Input material: CD8+ T cells from PBMCs. This chain connects TRBV4-2 to TRBJ2-7; possibly TRBD2 for D (5 bases). The sequence was obtained from a human donor with multiple sclerosis. This CDR3 is CASSPRTSTYEQYF. The CDR3 nucleotides read TGTGCCAGCAGCCCCCGGACTTCAACCTACGAGCAGTACTTC.